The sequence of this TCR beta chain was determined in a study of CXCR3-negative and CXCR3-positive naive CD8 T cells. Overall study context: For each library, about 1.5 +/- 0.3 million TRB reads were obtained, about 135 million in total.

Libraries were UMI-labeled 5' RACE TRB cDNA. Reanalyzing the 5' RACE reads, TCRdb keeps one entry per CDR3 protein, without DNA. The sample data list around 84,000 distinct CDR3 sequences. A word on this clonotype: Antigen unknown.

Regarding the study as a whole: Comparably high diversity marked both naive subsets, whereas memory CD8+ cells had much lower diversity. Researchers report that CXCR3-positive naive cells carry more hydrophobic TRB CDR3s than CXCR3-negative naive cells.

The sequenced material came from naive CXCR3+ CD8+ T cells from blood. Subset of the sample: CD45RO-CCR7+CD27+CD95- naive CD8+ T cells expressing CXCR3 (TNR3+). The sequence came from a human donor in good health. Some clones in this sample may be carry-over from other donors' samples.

This CDR3 is CASSGGSQPQHF. The chain uses TRBV4-1 and TRBJ1-5. Per germline, CDR1 MGHRA and CDR2 YSYEKL. CDR3 length equals 12 residues.